This T cell receptor beta chain stems from a study of OX40 agonist ivuxolimab in advanced cancers. This CDR3 contains 15 residues. Trimming removed 3 bases from V and 2 bases from J, with 13 bases in between. Germline V gene data show CDR1 as WSHSY and CDR2 as SAAADI. Sequencing was performed with immunoSEQ multiplex PCR; in TCRdb, only in-frame clones are kept and a portion is missing. The sample contains 70,000 to 75,000 clones, about 90% of which appear only once. The sequence was obtained from an adult with an advanced solid tumor such as melanoma, head and neck, liver or kidney cancer. This sequence joins TRBV10-2 and TRBJ1-1; the D is unclear. Sequenced here: CD4+ or CD8+ T cells sorted from blood, sampled in a trial of the OX40 agonist ivuxolimab. The CDR3 DNA follows: TGCGCCAGCAGTGATCAGCTGGGAGTTAACACTGAAGCTTTCTTT. Its translation: CASSDQLGVNTEAFF.